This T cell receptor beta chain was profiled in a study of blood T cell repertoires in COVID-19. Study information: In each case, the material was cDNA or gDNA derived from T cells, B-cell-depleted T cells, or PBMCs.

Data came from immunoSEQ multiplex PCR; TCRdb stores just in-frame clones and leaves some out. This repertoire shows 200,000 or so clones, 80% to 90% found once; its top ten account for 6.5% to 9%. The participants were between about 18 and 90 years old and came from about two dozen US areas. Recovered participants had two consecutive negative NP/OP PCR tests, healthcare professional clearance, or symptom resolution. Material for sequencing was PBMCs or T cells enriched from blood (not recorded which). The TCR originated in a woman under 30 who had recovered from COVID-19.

In nucleotides, the CDR3 is TGTGCCAGCAGCCCAGGGACAGGGGAAGCTTTCTTT. It translates to CASSPGTGEAFF. V usage is TRBV13 and J usage is TRBJ1-1; 9 nucleotides agree with TRBD1. The V and J ends lost 5 bases and 8 bases, in that order; junction bases with no gene match: 3. The germline V gene has CDR1 PRHDT and CDR2 FYEKMQ (reference sequence). This CDR3 has 12 residues.